The clone carrying this T cell receptor beta chain was observed once. Its cognate antigen is unknown. The data were taken from a study of response to subunit inactivated influenza vaccine. General study findings and limits: There was a suggestion from the authors that each seasonal influenza vaccination recruits few new T cells.

Via MiXCR, TCRdb re-called the RT-PCR reads, giving one row per CDR3 protein. The table lists around 500,000 distinct CDR3 sequences, approximately 9.9% of them singletons, with more than 10% in the top ten. This CDR3 spans 17 amino acids. The germline V and J ends were trimmed by 0 bases and 0 bases, with 15 bases remaining between them. The chain joins TRBV12-3 or TRBV12-4 to TRBJ2-7, with a possible D match to TRBD2 (6 bases). The sequencing here drew on PBMCs from blood, taken roughly 47 days after vaccination. This receptor was identified in a man aged 50 to 59 who received an inactivated influenza vaccine. The DNA for the CDR3 is TGTGCCAGCAGTTTAGCGCGAGGCGGGGCGAGCTCCTACGAGCAGTACTTC. It yields the protein CASSLARGGASSYEQYF.